These 26 T cell receptor beta chains originate from one sample sequenced in a study of blood T cells in healthy people across ages. PCR was performed a second time for roughly 7 to 11 cycles using a sample-barcoded 5' primer and a J-beta primer mix. One entry per CDR3 protein results from TCRdb running MiXCR on the 5' RACE reads. Of 650,000 to 950,000 distinct CDR3 sequences detected, more than 40% appear once; the ten largest clones hold about a fifth. The sequencing input was blood. The origin of the receptors is a man between 60 and 75 years old in good health.

This clonotype was recorded many times. The rearrangement links TRBV29-1 to TRBJ1-5; D is undetermined. Deletions cut 4 bases from V and 0 bases from J, with 7 bases between. Germline CDR1 SQVTM, CDR2 ANQGSEA. CDR3 size: 13 residues. The CDR3 region is CSVAQTSNQPQHF. CDR3 nucleotide sequence: TGCAGCGTTGCTCAGACTAGCAATCAGCCCCAGCATTTT.

In its sample, this clonotype was seen a few times. This sequence joins TRBV5-1 and TRBJ2-7; TRBD1 matches at 8 bases. The CDR3 runs to 15 residues. J lost 4 bases, V lost 6 bases, and 12 bases had no gene match. Germline CDR1 reads SGHRS; CDR2 reads YFSETQ. This chain's CDR3 is CASKPYGRGLYEQYF. The CDR3 coding sequence is TGCGCCAGCAAACCATATGGCAGGGGGCTTTACGAGCAGTACTTC.

The V call is TRBV7-9, the J call TRBJ1-1, with a tentative D call TRBD1 (6 bases). From germline, CDR1 is SEHNR and CDR2 FQNEAQ (reference sequence). CDR3 size: 13 residues. Trimming pared 1 base from V and 7 bases from J, leaving 10 bases between. The DNA of the CDR3 is TGTGCCAGCAGCTTAGTCGGACAGCTTGAAGCTTTCTTT. Protein product: CASSLVGQLEAFF. Using reference TRBV7-9 and TRBJ1-1 for the parts outside the CDR3, the full variable domain is DTGVSQNPRHKITKRGQNVTFRCDPISEHNRLYWYRQTLGQGPEFLTYFQNEAQLEKSRLLSDRFSAERPKGSFSTLEIQRTEQGDSAMYLCASSLVGQLEAFFGQGTRLTVV.

The chain employs TRBV7-2 and TRBJ2-7; TRBD2 matches 11 bases. J was trimmed by 2 bases and V by 4 bases; bases with no gene match: 16. The CDR3 consists of 19 residues. Germline CDR1 is SGHTA and CDR2 is FQGNSA. CDR3 protein: CASSYKMGPSGGNPYEQYF. The CDR3 nucleotides are TGTGCCAGCAGCTATAAAATGGGGCCTAGCGGGGGGAACCCCTACGAGCAGTACTTC.

The gene calls are TRBV7-8 and TRBJ2-4, with D perhaps given as TRBD1 or TRBD2 (5 bases each). V was pared by 5 bases and J by 1 base, with 15 bases between. This CDR3 contains 16 residues. The germline V gene has CDR1 SGHVS and CDR2 FQNEAQ. The CDR3 DNA reads as TGTGCCAGCAGCCCACCGGGACCCGGGGCCAAAAACATTCAGTACTTC. As protein: CASSPPGPGAKNIQYF.

The CDR3 nucleotides read TGTGCCAGCAGAGATAGCGGGGGGGATGAGCAGTTCTTC. Translated, it gives CASRDSGGDEQFF. The chain uses TRBV6-1 and TRBJ2-1, with TRBD2 identical over 11 bases. The CDR3 sequence is 13 residues long. CDR1 is MNHNS and CDR2 is SASEGT in the germline V gene. The V segment lost 6 bases and the J segment 8 bases; nucleotides outside the gene matches: 3.

This clonotype came up a few times. This chain uses TRBV4-3 with TRBJ2-1, with a weak D call TRBD2 (6 bases). This CDR3 has 14 amino acids. The V and J ends lost 4 bases and 7 bases respectively, with 14 bases between them. Per germline, CDR1 LGHNA and CDR2 YSLEER. CDR3 amino acids: CASSPLLARNEQFF. The DNA for the CDR3 is TGCGCCAGCAGCCCCCTCCTAGCGCGAAATGAGCAGTTCTTC.

This clonotype was seen a handful of times. The rearrangement uses TRBV9 and TRBJ1-2, with 8 bases fitting TRBD1. The CDR3 is 15 amino acids. The V gene end was trimmed by 0 bases and the J gene end by 5 bases; junction bases not matched to a gene: 6. Germline CDR1 reads SGDLS; CDR2 reads YYNGEE. The CDR3 here is CASSVEGTGRYGYTF. Written as DNA, the CDR3 is TGTGCCAGCAGCGTAGAAGGGACAGGAAGATATGGCTACACCTTC.

This clonotype was seen more than once but under ten times. V and J are TRBV20-1 and TRBJ2-4; D might be TRBD2 (5 bases). This CDR3 has 18 residues. The ends were cut back, 6 bases at V and 0 bases at J, with 24 bases in the middle. Germline values: CDR1 DFQATT, CDR2 SNEGSKA (reference sequence). The CDR3 nucleotides are TGCAGTGCCAATCGGGCCGACCCATTCGGACTAGCCAAAAACATTCAGTACTTC. Protein sequence: CSANRADPFGLAKNIQYF.

Note on this clonotype: At one end the junction does not follow the germline gene, possibly because of a read error. The chain links TRBV11-1 to TRBJ2-5; 7 bases map to TRBD1. Germline values: CDR1 SGHAT, CDR2 FQDESV (reference sequence). CDR3 length: 15 amino acids. CDR3 loop: CAGSLAQGIQETQYF. The CDR3 nucleotides are TGTGCCGGCAGCTTAGCACAGGGGATCCAAGAGACCCAGTACTTC.

The chain combines TRBV15 with TRBJ2-1; 11 nucleotides line up with TRBD2. The CDR3 covers 13 residues. Germline CDR1 and CDR2: LNHNV and YYDKDF (reference sequence). V gave up 6 bases and J gave up 10 bases; unmatched junction bases: 5. This CDR3 reads CATSLAGGYEQFF. Written as DNA, the CDR3 is TGTGCCACCAGTCTAGCGGGGGGCTACGAGCAGTTCTTC.

This clonotype came up a few times. The chain carries TRBV4-1 and TRBJ1-4; D unclear. The V gene lost 5 bases and the J gene lost 5 bases, with 12 bases spanning the gap. CDR1 MGHRA and CDR2 YSYEKL come from the germline V gene. The CDR3 has 14 amino acids. CDR3 in DNA: TGCGCCAGCAGCTCACAGAGAGCCAATGAAAAACTGTTTTTT. Protein product: CASSSQRANEKLFF.

The chain uses TRBV7-9 and TRBJ2-5; TRBD1 matches 12 bases. The J call may be faulty, since TRBJ2-7 better matches the DNA end. The CDR3 has 15 amino acids. CDR1 and CDR2 from the germline V gene are SEHNR and FQNEAQ (reference sequence). In DNA form, the CDR3 reads TGTGCCAGCAGCGCCCCGGGACAGGGGGCGTCCGAGCAGTACTTC. Residues: CASSAPGQGASEQYF.

The chain joins TRBV24-1 to TRBJ2-2, with a weak D call TRBD2 (5 bases). This CDR3 comprises 13 residues. Germline-derived CDR1 and CDR2 are KGHDR and SFDVKD. Trimming removed 7 bases from V and 4 bases from J, with 9 bases in between. CDR3: CATRLGGTGELFF. The CDR3 bases are TGTGCCACCAGATTAGGAGGCACCGGGGAGCTGTTTTTT.

In this sample, this clonotype turned up a few times. The CDR3 region has the DNA TGCAGCGTTTTACAGGGAACCTACAATGAGCAGTTCTTC. It encodes CSVLQGTYNEQFF. The chain has TRBV29-1 and TRBJ2-1; D may be TRBD1 (6 bases). CDR1 and CDR2 from the germline V gene are SQVTM and ANQGSEA. The CDR3 totals 13 residues. V lost 5 bases and J 2 bases, leaving 10 bases between the germline ends.

This rearrangement joins TRBV28 to TRBJ2-4; unclear D gene. V gave up 5 bases and J gave up 1 base, with 9 bases separating them. CDR1 MDHEN and CDR2 SYDVKM come from the germline V gene. CDR3 length: 14 residues. CDR3 sequence (DNA): TGTGCCAGCAGTCGATCTTTGGCCAAAAACATTCAGTACTTC. It codes for CASSRSLAKNIQYF.

There are a few counts of this clonotype. This chain joins TRBV11-3 and TRBJ2-1; TRBD2 matches 14 bases. After removal of 6 bases from V and 5 bases from J, the junction contained 6 bases not matched to a gene. CDR3 length: 16 amino acids. CDR1 and CDR2 (germline): SGHNT, YENEEA. This CDR3 reads CASSPRTSGGNNEQFF. The CDR3 DNA sequence: TGTGCCAGCAGTCCTCGGACTAGCGGGGGGAACAATGAGCAGTTCTTC.

V gene TRBV5-6 combines with J gene TRBJ2-3, with 9 bases fitting TRBD2. The CDR3 runs 19 residues. From germline, CDR1 is SGHDT and CDR2 YYEEEE. J was trimmed by 10 bases and V by 0 bases; bases with no gene match: 21. The CDR3 here is CASSLEGYWRGGPAGAQYF. The CDR3 DNA reads as TGTGCCAGCAGCTTGGAGGGGTACTGGCGGGGGGGCCCTGCAGGTGCGCAGTATTTT.

The rearrangement uses TRBV7-2 and TRBJ1-4, with D unresolved. CDR3 size: 15 residues. Trimming took 5 bases from V and 0 from J, leaving 10 bases between them. From germline, CDR1 is SGHTA and CDR2 FQGNSA. CDR3 bases: TGTGCCAGCAGCGGCCGGGCCTCAACTAATGAAAAACTGTTTTTT. Translating it yields CASSGRASTNEKLFF.

This clonotype was detected a few times. The rearrangement uses TRBV27 and TRBJ1-2; 7 nucleotides line up with TRBD1. V lost 9 bases and J lost 5; bases outside the gene matches: 15. Germline lookup yields CDR1 MNHEY and CDR2 SMNVEV (reference sequence). CDR3 length: 15 residues. The CDR3 here is CARRGTALHPYGYTF. The CDR3 DNA is TGTGCCAGGCGGGGGACAGCTTTACACCCGTATGGCTACACCTTC.

The gene calls are TRBV5-1 and TRBJ2-3, with D perhaps TRBD1 or TRBD2 (5 bases each). CDR3 size: 20 residues. With 1 base removed from V and 0 bases from J, the gap between germline ends came to 24 bases. Looked up from germline, CDR1 is SGHRS and CDR2 is YFSETQ. CDR3 nucleotides: TGCGCCAGCAGCTTGAGTGTGAGACAGCCAGGAGGTCCTAGCACAGATACGCAGTATTTT. Protein product: CASSLSVRQPGGPSTDTQYF. Full variable domain (rest looked up from reference TRBV5-1 and TRBJ2-3): KAGVTQTPRYLIKTRGQQVTLSCSPISGHRSVSWYQQTPGQGLQFLFEYFSETQRNKGNFPGRFSGRQFSNSRSEMNVSTLELGDSALYLCASSLSVRQPGGPSTDTQYFGPGTRLTVL.

Only a few counts were recorded for this clonotype. The genes are TRBV9 and TRBJ2-4; 10 positions agree with TRBD1. The J call is uncertain, as TRBJ2-7 better fits the DNA end. Germline V CDR1 and CDR2: SGDLS, YYNGEE. The CDR3 length is 16 residues. The CDR3 is CASSVGGGTGAYEQYF. Written as DNA, the CDR3 is TGTGCCAGCAGCGTAGGAGGAGGGACAGGGGCCTACGAGCAGTACTTC.

The sample holds a few counts of this clonotype. CDR3 in DNA: TGCAGCGTTGAAGATCTACAGGGTGTGAACACTGAAGCTTTCTTT. Protein sequence: CSVEDLQGVNTEAFF. The chain uses TRBV29-1 and TRBJ1-1, with D possibly being TRBD1 (6 bases). The V end was cut by 0 bases, the J end by 0 bases, with 11 bases between. The CDR3 is 15 residues long. Looked up from germline, CDR1 is SQVTM and CDR2 is ANQGSEA. Filled out from reference TRBV29-1 and TRBJ1-1, the complete variable domain reads SAVISQKPSRDICQRGTSLTIQCQVDSQVTMMFWYRQQPGQSLTLIATANQGSEATYESGFVIDKFPISRPNLTFSTLTVSNMSPEDSSIYLCSVEDLQGVNTEAFFGQGTRLTVV.

The chain employs TRBV20-1 and TRBJ1-1; the D gene is possibly TRBD1 (5 bases). The germline V gene has CDR1 DFQATT and CDR2 SNEGSKA (reference sequence). V lost 8 bases and J 5 bases, leaving 18 bases between the germline ends. There are 13 residues in the CDR3. This CDR3 reads CSRGTGSRTEAFF. Written as DNA, the CDR3 is TGCAGTCGAGGGACGGGGAGCAGGACTGAAGCTTTCTTT.

The rearrangement uses TRBV10-3 and TRBJ1-2; D is possibly TRBD1 (5 bases). The CDR3 loop spans 15 amino acids. Per germline, CDR1 ENHRY and CDR2 SYGVKD. Deletions cut 1 base from V and 6 bases from J, with 15 bases between. CDR3 region: CAISEWTQGGDGYTF. CDR3 in DNA: TGTGCCATCAGTGAGTGGACCCAGGGCGGTGATGGCTACACCTTC.

The rearrangement links TRBV12-3 or TRBV12-4 to TRBJ2-5; 7 bases agree with TRBD1. The CDR3 has 15 amino acids. Trimming took 4 bases from V and 4 from J; bases not matched to a gene: 9. CDR3 loop: CASSYAGTERETQYF. In nucleotides, the CDR3 is TGTGCCAGCAGTTATGCCGGGACAGAAAGAGAGACCCAGTACTTC.